This TCR beta chain was observed in a study of blood T cell repertoires in COVID-19. Study summary: The origin of the acute and convalescent COVID-19 samples was the United States, Italy and Spain. The cDNA or gDNA used as material had been derived from T cells, B-cell-depleted T cells, or PBMCs.

The J segment lost 5 bases and the V segment lost 1 base, leaving 17 bases of the junction unmatched. Germline CDR1 and CDR2: SGDLS and YYNGEE. The CDR3 consists of 18 residues. Original processing notes: Amplification with reference gene primers provided the estimates of nucleated cell counts. TCRdb's table, derived via immunoSEQ multiplex PCR, lists solely in-frame clones and lacks some. V, J and clone size are those of that table, while D and trimming were read from the DNA. The table lists 250,000 to 300,000 clones, 89% of them singletons, with 9.5% to 15% in the top ten. The chain employs TRBV9 and TRBJ1-2, with 7 bases that match TRBD1. The clonotype comes from an older woman with acute or convalescent COVID-19. The sample consisted of peripheral blood. CDR3 DNA: TGTGCCAGCAGCGTATACATCCAACACAGTGGGACAGAGTATGGCTACACCTTC. It is translated as CASSVYIQHSGTEYGYTF.